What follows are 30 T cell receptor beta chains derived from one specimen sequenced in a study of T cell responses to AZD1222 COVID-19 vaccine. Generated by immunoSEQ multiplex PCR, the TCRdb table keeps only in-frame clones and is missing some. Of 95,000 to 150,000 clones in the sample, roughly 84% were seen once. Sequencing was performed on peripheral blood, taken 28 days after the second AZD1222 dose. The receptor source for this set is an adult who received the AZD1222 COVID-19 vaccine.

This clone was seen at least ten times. CDR3 amino acids: CASSQARGLEAFF. Here the CDR3 DNA reads TGTGCCAGCAGCCAAGCTCGCGGCCTTGAAGCTTTCTTT. The rearrangement uses TRBV14 and TRBJ1-1, with no clear D. Germline V lookup: CDR1 SGHDN, CDR2 FVKESK. This CDR3 comprises 13 residues. Trimming took off 1 base at V and 7 bases at J, with 10 bases between the two ends.

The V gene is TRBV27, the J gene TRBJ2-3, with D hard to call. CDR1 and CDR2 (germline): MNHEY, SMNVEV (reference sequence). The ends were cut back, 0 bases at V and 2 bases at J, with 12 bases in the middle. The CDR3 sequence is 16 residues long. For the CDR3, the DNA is TGTGCCAGCAGTTTATCGCCAACGCCTGTCACAGATACGCAGTATTTT. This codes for CASSLSPTPVTDTQYF.

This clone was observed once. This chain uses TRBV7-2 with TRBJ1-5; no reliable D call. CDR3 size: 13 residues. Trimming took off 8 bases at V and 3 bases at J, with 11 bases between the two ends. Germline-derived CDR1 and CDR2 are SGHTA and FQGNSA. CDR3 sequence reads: CASSQINNQPQHF. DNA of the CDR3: TGTGCCAGCTCACAGATCAACAATCAGCCCCAGCATTTT.

As DNA, the CDR3 is TGTGCCAGCAGTACTAGCGGGGGCACAGATACGCAGTATTTT. Its protein is CASSTSGGTDTQYF. This chain connects TRBV25-1 to TRBJ2-3; 10 bases map to TRBD2. Germline V gives CDR1 MGHDK, CDR2 SYGVNS. Trimming took 5 bases from V and 1 from J; bases not matched to a gene: 0. This CDR3 is built from 14 residues.

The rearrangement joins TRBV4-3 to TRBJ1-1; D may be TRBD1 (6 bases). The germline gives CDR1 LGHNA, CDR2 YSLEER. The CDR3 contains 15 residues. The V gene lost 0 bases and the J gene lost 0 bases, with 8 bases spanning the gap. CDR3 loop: CASSQDQGMNTEAFF. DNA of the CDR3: TGCGCCAGCAGCCAAGATCAGGGGATGAACACTGAAGCTTTCTTT.

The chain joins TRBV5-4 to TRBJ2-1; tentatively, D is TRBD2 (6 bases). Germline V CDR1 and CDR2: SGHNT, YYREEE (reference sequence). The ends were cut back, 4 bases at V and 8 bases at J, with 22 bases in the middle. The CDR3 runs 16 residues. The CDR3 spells CASSPPSAGRIYEQFF. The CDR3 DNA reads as TGTGCCAGCAGCCCCCCCTCGGCAGGGAGGATCTATGAGCAGTTCTTC.

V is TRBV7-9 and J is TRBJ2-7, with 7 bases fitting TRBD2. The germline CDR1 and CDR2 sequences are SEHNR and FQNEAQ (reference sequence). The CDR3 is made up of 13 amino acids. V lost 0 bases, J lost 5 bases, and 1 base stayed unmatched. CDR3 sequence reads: CASSLAGGDEQYF. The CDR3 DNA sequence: TGTGCCAGCAGCTTAGCGGGGGGGGACGAGCAGTACTTC.

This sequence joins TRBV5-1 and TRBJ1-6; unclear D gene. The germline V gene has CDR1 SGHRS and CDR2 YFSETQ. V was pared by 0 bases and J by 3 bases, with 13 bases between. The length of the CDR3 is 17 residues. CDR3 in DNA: TGCGCCAGCAGCTTGGTCGCCCAGGCCGACTATAATTCACCCCTCCACTTT. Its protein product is CASSLVAQADYNSPLHF.

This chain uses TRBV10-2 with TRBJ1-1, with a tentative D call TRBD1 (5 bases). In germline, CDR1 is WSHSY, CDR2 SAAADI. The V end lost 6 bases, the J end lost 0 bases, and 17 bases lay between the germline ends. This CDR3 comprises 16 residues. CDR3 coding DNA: TGCGCCAGCAGCGAAGGGACGAGGCACATGAACACTGAAGCTTTCTTT. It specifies CASSEGTRHMNTEAFF.

The CDR3 DNA follows: TGTGCCAGCAGCCCACCAGGACAAGAGACCCAGTACTTC. Its translation is CASSPPGQETQYF. The chain uses TRBV5-4 and TRBJ2-5, with D unclear. CDR3 size: 13 residues. V lost 4 bases and J 2 bases, leaving 9 bases between the germline ends. The V gene's germline CDR1 is SGHNT and CDR2 YYREEE (reference sequence).

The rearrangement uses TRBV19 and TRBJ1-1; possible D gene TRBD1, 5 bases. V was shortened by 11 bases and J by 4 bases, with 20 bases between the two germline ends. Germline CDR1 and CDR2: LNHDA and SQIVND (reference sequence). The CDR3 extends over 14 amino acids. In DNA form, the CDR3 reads TGTGCCTTAAGGTGGCAGGGAGGACTCACTGAAGCTTTCTTT. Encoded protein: CALRWQGGLTEAFF.

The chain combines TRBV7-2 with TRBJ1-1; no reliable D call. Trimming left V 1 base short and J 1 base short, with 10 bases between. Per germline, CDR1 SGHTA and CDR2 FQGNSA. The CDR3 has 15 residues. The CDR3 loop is CASSLGIGSNTEAFF. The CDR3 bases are TGTGCCAGCAGCTTAGGGATAGGTTCGAACACTGAAGCTTTCTTT.

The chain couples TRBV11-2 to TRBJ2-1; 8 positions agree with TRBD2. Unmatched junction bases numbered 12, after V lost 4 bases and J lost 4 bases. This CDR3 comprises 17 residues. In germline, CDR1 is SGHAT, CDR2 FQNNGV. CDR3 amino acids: CASSSPAERGPYNEQFF. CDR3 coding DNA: TGTGCCAGCAGCTCTCCGGCAGAGCGGGGGCCTTACAATGAGCAGTTCTTC.

The CDR3 nucleotides read TGTGCCAGCAGCCGTTTCTGGGGACAAGATGGCTACACCTTC. Its protein product is CASSRFWGQDGYTF. The rearrangement uses TRBV7-2 and TRBJ1-2, with D tentatively TRBD1 (6 bases). The length of the CDR3 is 14 residues. Trimming removed 5 bases from V and 6 bases from J, with 16 bases in between. Germline-derived CDR1 and CDR2 are SGHTA and FQGNSA.

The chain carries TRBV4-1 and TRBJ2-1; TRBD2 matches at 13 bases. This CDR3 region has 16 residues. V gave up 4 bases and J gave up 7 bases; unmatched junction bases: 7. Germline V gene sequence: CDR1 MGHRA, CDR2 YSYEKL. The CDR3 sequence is CASSLRLAGGYNEQFF. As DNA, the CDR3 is TGCGCCAGCAGCCTTAGACTAGCGGGGGGATATAATGAGCAGTTCTTC.

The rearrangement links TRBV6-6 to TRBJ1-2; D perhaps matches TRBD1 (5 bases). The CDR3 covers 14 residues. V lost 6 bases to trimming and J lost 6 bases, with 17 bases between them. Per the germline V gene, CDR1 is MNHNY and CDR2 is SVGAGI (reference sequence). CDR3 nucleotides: TGTGCCAGCAGCCCCGATGGGGGTGCCCATGGCTACACCTTC. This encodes CASSPDGGAHGYTF.

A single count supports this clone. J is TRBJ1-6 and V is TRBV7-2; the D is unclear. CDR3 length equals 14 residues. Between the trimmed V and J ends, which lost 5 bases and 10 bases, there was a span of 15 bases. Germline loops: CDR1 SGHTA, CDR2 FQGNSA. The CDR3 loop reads CASSTLQEGSPLHF. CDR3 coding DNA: TGTGCCAGCAGCACCTTACAAGAAGGATCACCCCTCCACTTT.

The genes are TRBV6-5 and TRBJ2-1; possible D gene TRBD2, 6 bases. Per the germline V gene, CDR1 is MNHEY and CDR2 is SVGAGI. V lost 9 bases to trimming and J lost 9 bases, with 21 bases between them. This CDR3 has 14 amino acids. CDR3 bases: TGTGCCAGTGGGGCGGTCAAAGGGCGGGGTGAGCAGTTCTTC. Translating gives CASGAVKGRGEQFF.

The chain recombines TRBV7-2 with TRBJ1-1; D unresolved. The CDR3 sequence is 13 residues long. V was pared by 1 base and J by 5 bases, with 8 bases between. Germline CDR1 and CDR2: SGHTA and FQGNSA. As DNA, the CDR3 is TGTGCCAGCAGCTTAGGGAGGCAGACTGAAGCTTTCTTT. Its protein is CASSLGRQTEAFF.

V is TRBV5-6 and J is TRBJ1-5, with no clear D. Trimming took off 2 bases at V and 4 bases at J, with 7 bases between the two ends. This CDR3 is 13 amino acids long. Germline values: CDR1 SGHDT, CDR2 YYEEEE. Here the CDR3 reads CASSLDHNQPQHF. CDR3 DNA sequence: TGTGCCAGCAGCTTAGACCATAATCAGCCCCAGCATTTT.

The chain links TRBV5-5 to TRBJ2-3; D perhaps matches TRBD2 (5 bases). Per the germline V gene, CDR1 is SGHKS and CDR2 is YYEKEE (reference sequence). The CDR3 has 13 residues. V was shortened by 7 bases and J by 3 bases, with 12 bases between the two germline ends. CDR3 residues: CASLRGATDTQYF. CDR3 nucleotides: TGTGCCAGCCTCCGGGGTGCGACAGATACGCAGTATTTT.

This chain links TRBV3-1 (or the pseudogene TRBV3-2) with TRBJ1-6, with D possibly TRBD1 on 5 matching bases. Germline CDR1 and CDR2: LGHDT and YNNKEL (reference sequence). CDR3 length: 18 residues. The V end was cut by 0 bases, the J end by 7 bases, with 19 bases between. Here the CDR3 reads CASSQERSGRVPNSPLHF. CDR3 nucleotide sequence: TGTGCCAGCAGCCAAGAGCGGTCGGGGCGTGTACCCAATTCACCCCTCCACTTT.

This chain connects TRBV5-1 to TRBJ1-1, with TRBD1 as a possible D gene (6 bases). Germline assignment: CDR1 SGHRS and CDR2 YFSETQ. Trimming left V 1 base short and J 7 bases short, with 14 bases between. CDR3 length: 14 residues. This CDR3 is CASSLNPGAIEAFF. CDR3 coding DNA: TGCGCCAGCAGCTTGAATCCGGGGGCGATTGAAGCTTTCTTT.

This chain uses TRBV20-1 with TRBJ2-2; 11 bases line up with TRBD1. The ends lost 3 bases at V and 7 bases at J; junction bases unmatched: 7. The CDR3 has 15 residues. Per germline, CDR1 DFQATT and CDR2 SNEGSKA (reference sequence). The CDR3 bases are TGCAGTGCTAGTTGGGGGACAGGGGGTGGCGGGGAGCTGTTTTTT. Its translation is CSASWGTGGGGELFF.

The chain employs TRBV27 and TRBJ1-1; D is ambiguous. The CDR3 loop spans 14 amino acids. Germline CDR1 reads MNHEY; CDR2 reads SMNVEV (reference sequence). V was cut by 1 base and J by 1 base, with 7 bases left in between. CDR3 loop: CASSLLGTNTEAFF. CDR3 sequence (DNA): TGTGCCAGCAGTTTATTGGGAACGAACACTGAAGCTTTCTTT.

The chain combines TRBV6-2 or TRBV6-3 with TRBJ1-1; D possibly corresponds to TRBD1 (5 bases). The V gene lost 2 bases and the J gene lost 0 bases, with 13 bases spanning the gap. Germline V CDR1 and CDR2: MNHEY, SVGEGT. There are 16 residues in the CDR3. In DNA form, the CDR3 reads TGTGCCAGCAGTTACGGGACTATGGGTATGAACACTGAAGCTTTCTTT. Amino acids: CASSYGTMGMNTEAFF.

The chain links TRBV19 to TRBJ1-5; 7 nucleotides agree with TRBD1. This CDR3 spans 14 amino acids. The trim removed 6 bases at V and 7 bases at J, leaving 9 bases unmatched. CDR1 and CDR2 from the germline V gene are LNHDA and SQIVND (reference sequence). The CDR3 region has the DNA TGTGCCAGTAGCCCGACAGGGAGCGGGCAGCCCCAGCATTTT. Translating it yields CASSPTGSGQPQHF.

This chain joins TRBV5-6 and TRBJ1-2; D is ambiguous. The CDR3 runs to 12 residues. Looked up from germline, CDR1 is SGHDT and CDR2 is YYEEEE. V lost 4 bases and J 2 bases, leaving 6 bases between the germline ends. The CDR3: CASSRDNYGYTF. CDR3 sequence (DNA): TGTGCCAGCAGCCGAGACAACTATGGCTACACCTTC.

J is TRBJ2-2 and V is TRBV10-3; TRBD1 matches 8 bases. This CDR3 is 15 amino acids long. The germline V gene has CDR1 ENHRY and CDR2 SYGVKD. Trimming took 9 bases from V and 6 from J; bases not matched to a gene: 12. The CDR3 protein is CAIQAGTGDPGELFF. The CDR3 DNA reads TGTGCCATTCAGGCCGGGACAGGCGACCCCGGGGAGCTGTTTTTT.

CDR3 amino acids: CASRLRQGGSPLHF. The CDR3 DNA follows: TGTGCCAGCAGACTTAGACAGGGAGGCTCACCCCTCCACTTT. V is TRBV13 and J is TRBJ1-6, with TRBD1 matching over 7 bases. The V segment lost 6 bases and the J segment 10 bases; nucleotides outside the gene matches: 9. The CDR3 extends over 14 amino acids. In germline, CDR1 is PRHDT, CDR2 FYEKMQ (reference sequence).